A single sample gave rise to the 23 T cell receptor beta chains below, sequenced in a study of shared clonotypes between healthy human individuals (dated by TCRdb to 2020 to 2022). Library creation used the immunoSEQ multiplex PCR assay. In TCRdb, the immuneACCESS table is reduced to in-frame sequences with V and J assigned. These tables do not hold every clone; where another copy was compared, an unresolved V gene accounts for under half, and the others remain unexplained. The sample table records about 1 million clones; roughly 70% of these occur just once. The ten largest clones take up approximately 1.5% of the sample. Sequencing input: memory CD4+ T cells sorted from blood. The cell subset or site label on this specimen signifies: CD45RA-negative fraction. All receptors derive from a man between 18 and 29 years old in good health.

This chain links TRBV25-1 with TRBJ2-3; no firm D call. Germline assignment: CDR1 MGHDK and CDR2 SYGVNS. The length of the CDR3 is 10 residues. Trimming took 4 bases from V and 9 from J, leaving 5 bases between them. The CDR3 protein is CASSGSTQYF. CDR3 bases: TGTGCCAGCAGTGGGTCGACGCAGTATTTT.

This clone came up a few times. The CDR3 bases are TGTGCCAGCAGTGGACAGTACACCGGGGAGCTGTTTTTT. It is translated as CASSGQYTGELFF. The rearrangement links TRBV2 to TRBJ2-2; tentative D call: TRBD1 (5 bases). The CDR3 totals 13 residues. CDR1 is SNHLY and CDR2 is FYNNEI in the germline V gene. The V end lost 4 bases, the J end lost 3 bases, and 6 bases lay between the germline ends.

The chain uses TRBV30 and TRBJ1-3, with a possible D match to TRBD1 (6 bases). The CDR3 consists of 15 residues. CDR1 is GTSNPN and CDR2 is SVGIG in the germline V gene (reference sequence). V lost 4 bases and J lost 3, with 16 bases in between. This CDR3 reads CAWTMGHYSGNTIYF. DNA of the CDR3: TGTGCCTGGACTATGGGACACTATAGTGGAAACACCATATATTTT.

V and J are TRBV1 and TRBJ2-1; the table gives TRBD2 as D, unverified against the DNA. TRBV1 is a pseudogene segment. This CDR3 is 19 amino acids long. The CDR3 nucleotides are TGCACCAGCAGCCAAGAAGGGACTAGCGGGAGGGCCAGGATAAATGAGCAGTTCTTC. This translates into CTSSQEGTSGRARINEQFF.

This rearrangement joins TRBV5-1 to TRBJ2-3, with D hard to call. The CDR3 has 15 residues. Germline V gene sequence: CDR1 SGHRS, CDR2 YFSETQ. Trimming removed 1 base from V and 1 base from J, with 10 bases in between. DNA for the CDR3: TGCGCCAGCAGCTTGAAAGTTGGTGGCACAGATACGCAGTATTTT. Encoded protein: CASSLKVGGTDTQYF.

This clone was seen a single time. V usage is TRBV29-1 and J usage is TRBJ1-1, with 8 bases that match TRBD1. The J segment lost 7 bases and the V segment lost 4 bases, leaving 5 bases of the junction unmatched. Germline V gene data show CDR1 as SQVTM and CDR2 as ANQGSEA. This CDR3 has 12 amino acids. In nucleotides, the CDR3 is TGCAGCGTTGCACAGGGGGGGAATGAAGCTTTCTTT. Translating it yields CSVAQGGNEAFF.

This sequence joins TRBV11-2 and TRBJ1-4; D may be TRBD1 (6 bases). The germline gives CDR1 SGHAT, CDR2 FQNNGV. The CDR3 has 15 residues. Trimming took 1 base from V and 4 from J, leaving 10 bases between them. DNA of the CDR3: TGTGCCAGCAGCTTAGTGAGGGGGGGTAATGAAAAACTGTTTTTT. Amino acid sequence: CASSLVRGGNEKLFF.

This chain links TRBV5-1 with TRBJ2-7; the D gene is possibly TRBD1 (5 bases). V dropped 0 bases and J dropped 5 bases, with 12 bases sitting between them. There are 14 residues in the CDR3. Germline values: CDR1 SGHRS, CDR2 YFSETQ. CDR3 nucleotide sequence: TGCGCCAGCAGCTTGGAGGGGCCGGTCAACGAGCAGTACTTC. Its protein product is CASSLEGPVNEQYF.

The J gene is TRBJ2-6, the V gene TRBV5-1; D ambiguous. Germline CDR1 SGHRS, CDR2 YFSETQ. The CDR3 has 17 residues. The V and J ends lost 6 bases and 0 bases respectively, with 16 bases between them. The CDR3 DNA sequence: TGCGCCAGCACAAGGGAAAGGCCTAGCTCTGGGGCCAACGTCCTGACTTTC. This gives the protein CASTRERPSSGANVLTF. Full variable domain (rest looked up from reference TRBV5-1 and TRBJ2-6): KAGVTQTPRYLIKTRGQQVTLSCSPISGHRSVSWYQQTPGQGLQFLFEYFSETQRNKGNFPGRFSGRQFSNSRSEMNVSTLELGDSALYLCASTRERPSSGANVLTFGAGSRLTVL.

The chain links TRBV2 to TRBJ1-5; D gene ambiguous. V gave up 3 bases and J gave up 7 bases, with 13 bases separating them. The germline V gene has CDR1 SNHLY and CDR2 FYNNEI. The CDR3 consists of 14 residues. CDR3 residues: CASSDVALVQPQHF. Here the CDR3 DNA reads TGTGCCAGCAGTGACGTGGCCTTAGTACAGCCCCAGCATTTT.

The gene calls are TRBV6-1 and TRBJ1-6; no definite D call. The CDR3 loop spans 15 amino acids. Germline loops: CDR1 MNHNS, CDR2 SASEGT. The ends were cut back, 4 bases at V and 7 bases at J, with 14 bases in the middle. CDR3 sequence (DNA): TGTGCCAGCAGTGTGGAGCAAGTTTCCAATTCACCCCTCCACTTT. The encoded protein is CASSVEQVSNSPLHF.

The chain couples TRBV6-1 to TRBJ1-1; D remains unclear. The CDR3 consists of 14 residues. Between the trimmed V and J ends, which lost 3 bases and 0 bases, there was a span of 8 bases. In germline, CDR1 is MNHNS, CDR2 SASEGT. DNA for the CDR3: TGTGCCAGCAGTGACATACACCTGAACACTGAAGCTTTCTTT. Its translation: CASSDIHLNTEAFF.

CDR3 region: CATSDGLTANVLTF. The CDR3 DNA sequence: TGTGCCACCAGCGATGGACTTACAGCCAACGTCCTGACTTTC. V and J are TRBV15 and TRBJ2-6, with D perhaps TRBD2 (5 bases). The V gene lost 5 bases and the J gene lost 7 bases, with 12 bases spanning the gap. Germline CDR1 LNHNV, CDR2 YYDKDF (reference sequence). The CDR3 totals 14 residues. Drawing the rest from reference TRBV15 and TRBJ2-6, the complete variable domain is DAMVIQNPRYQVTQFGKPVTLSCSQTLNHNVMYWYQQKSSQAPKLLFHYYDKDFNNEADTPDNFQSRRPNTSFCFLDIRSPGLGDTAMYLCATSDGLTANVLTFGAGSRLTVL.

CDR3 region: CASSRLAGVNEQFF. The CDR3 coding sequence is TGTGCCAGCAGTAGACTAGCGGGGGTCAATGAGCAGTTCTTC. The chain has TRBV6-6 and TRBJ2-1; 12 nucleotides align to TRBD2. V gave up 5 bases and J gave up 6 bases; unmatched junction bases: 2. Germline assignment: CDR1 MNHNY and CDR2 SVGAGI (reference sequence). The CDR3 loop spans 14 amino acids.

J is TRBJ2-1 and V is TRBV4-1, with D perhaps matching TRBD1 (6 bases). The CDR3 runs to 14 residues. Looked up from germline, CDR1 is MGHRA and CDR2 is YSYEKL. V was trimmed by 4 bases and J by 7 bases, leaving 14 bases between them. The CDR3 DNA reads as TGCGCCAGCAGCCCCTATGACAGGCGGAATGAGCAGTTCTTC. Protein: CASSPYDRRNEQFF.

The chain couples TRBV21-1 to TRBJ2-3; the table calls TRBD1, which could not be checked here. TRBV21-1 is a pseudogene. The CDR3 is 16 amino acids. CDR3 amino acids: CASSTFVGTGFHTQYF. CDR3 DNA sequence: TGTGCCAGCAGCACTTTCGTTGGGACAGGGTTTCATACGCAGTATTTT.

The chain has TRBV11-3 and TRBJ1-6, with TRBD1 as a possible D gene (6 bases). The CDR3 totals 14 residues. The V end lost 6 bases, the J end lost 9 bases, and 15 bases lay between the germline ends. Germline V lookup: CDR1 SGHNT, CDR2 YENEEA. In DNA form, the CDR3 reads TGTGCCAGCAGTCCCGGGACATACGGTTCACCCCTCCACTTT. It codes for CASSPGTYGSPLHF.

The chain joins TRBV5-1 to TRBJ2-5, with TRBD2 identical over 11 bases. Losses at the gene ends were 4 bases for V and 6 bases for J; bases not matched to a gene: 11. This CDR3 is 16 amino acids long. Germline V gene sequence: CDR1 SGHRS, CDR2 YFSETQ. The CDR3 here is CASSPSELAGAKTQYF. The CDR3 region has the DNA TGCGCCAGCAGCCCATCAGAACTAGCGGGAGCTAAGACCCAGTACTTC.

The gene calls are TRBV10-2 and TRBJ1-5; tentative D call: TRBD1 (6 bases). Trimming stripped 0 bases from V and 7 bases from J, with 16 bases between. Per germline, CDR1 WSHSY and CDR2 SAAADI. This CDR3 comprises 16 residues. CDR3 in amino acids: CASSESVAGGGQPQHF. CDR3 DNA: TGCGCCAGCAGTGAGTCGGTCGCCGGGGGCGGGCAGCCCCAGCATTTT.

Turning to this clone: Other nucleotide sequences from this sample produce the same CDR3. V usage is TRBV11-2 and J usage is TRBJ2-1; D may be TRBD1 (5 bases). The CDR3 extends over 11 amino acids. Germline-derived CDR1 and CDR2 are SGHAT and FQNNGV. V was trimmed by 5 bases and J by 8 bases, leaving 7 bases between them. DNA of the CDR3: TGTGCCAGCAGCCTCAGGGATGAGCAGTTCTTC. It codes for CASSLRDEQFF.

V usage is TRBV4-1 and J usage is TRBJ2-7, with TRBD2 matching 7 bases. The CDR3 contains 15 residues. V was clipped by 5 bases and J by 3 bases; unmatched bases: 10. Germline-derived CDR1 and CDR2 are MGHRA and YSYEKL. In DNA, the CDR3 is TGCGCCAGCAGCACCCGAGTGGGAGGGGACTACGAGCAGTACTTC. Amino acid sequence: CASSTRVGGDYEQYF.

This sequence joins TRBV7-9 and TRBJ1-1; D possibly corresponds to TRBD1 (6 bases). Germline-derived CDR1 and CDR2 are SEHNR and FQNEAQ (reference sequence). Trimming left V 4 bases short and J 0 bases short, with 9 bases between. This CDR3 region has 14 residues. The CDR3 here is CASSYGQLNTEAFF. CDR3 nucleotides: TGTGCCAGCAGCTACGGACAGTTGAACACTGAAGCTTTCTTT.

V usage is TRBV28 and J usage is TRBJ2-7, with no clear D. CDR1 is MDHEN, CDR2 SYDVKM, per germline. The length of the CDR3 is 16 residues. V shed 2 bases and J shed 3 bases, with 17 bases lying between them. CDR3 sequence (DNA): TGTGCCAGCAGTTTAGGTTCTGGCAGGACCCACTACGAGCAGTACTTC. Translation gives CASSLGSGRTHYEQYF. The whole variable domain, remainder taken from reference TRBV28 and TRBJ2-7, is DVKVTQSSRYLVKRTGEKVFLECVQDMDHENMFWYRQDPGLGLRLIYFSYDVKMKEKGDIPEGYSVSREKKERFSLILESASTNQTSMYLCASSLGSGRTHYEQYFGPGTRLTVT.